These T cell receptor beta chains were read from a single sample in a study of STAT3 mutations in large granular lymphocyte leukemia. The assay was immunoSEQ multiplex PCR, and TCRdb's table has in-frame clones only and misses some. The table shows 40,000 to 50,000 clones, with roughly 81% occurring only once. The sequenced sample consisted of PBMCs. All receptors derive from a human donor with T large granular lymphocyte leukemia. Some clones in this sample may be carry-over from other donors' samples. Each CDR3 is given with its conserved first and last residue. A D gene is named only where the DNA matches it firmly. Clone size is not always given. Where it is, it says once, few, many or a class for expanded clones.

V gene,D gene,J gene,CDR3 length,clone size,CDR3 protein,CDR3 DNA
TRBV20-1,NA,TRBJ2-3,11,NA,CSAHSWDTQYF,TGCAGTGCTCACTCGTGGGATACGCAGTATTTT
TRBV4-3,NA,TRBJ2-3,13,NA,CASSQGSFMPQYF,TGCGCCAGCAGCCAAGGCTCTTTTATGCCGCAGTATTTT
TRBV2,NA,TRBJ2-2,13,few,CASSEQPTGELFF,TGTGCCAGCAGTGAACAGCCCACCGGGGAGCTGTTTTTT
TRBV6-5,TRBD1,TRBJ1-3,15,NA,CASSSGDSSGNTIYF,TGTGCCAGCAGTTCGGGGGACAGCTCTGGAAACACCATATATTTT
TRBV6-6,NA,TRBJ1-5,13,NA,CASRGAAGQPQHF,TGTGCCAGCAGGGGGGCGGCAGGTCAGCCCCAGCATTTT
TRBV19,NA,TRBJ1-6,14,NA,CASSIRVQSTPLHF,TGTGCCAGTAGTATAAGGGTCCAGAGTACACCCCTCCACTTT
TRBV2,NA,TRBJ1-4,16,once,CASSEIIGNSHEKLFF,TGTGCCAGCAGTGAAATAATAGGGAATTCCCATGAAAAACTGTTTTTT
TRBV29-1,NA,TRBJ2-2,13,few,CSVEGGNAGELFF,TGCAGCGTTGAAGGGGGTAACGCCGGGGAGCTGTTTTTT
TRBV14,NA,TRBJ2-7,15,NA,CASSQESWRSYEQYF,TGTGCCAGCAGCCAAGAAAGTTGGCGGTCCTACGAGCAGTACTTC
TRBV7-9,NA,TRBJ2-1,15,NA,CASSSTGSSYNEQFF,TGTGCCAGCAGCTCGACGGGAAGCTCCTACAATGAGCAGTTCTTC
TRBV2,NA,TRBJ2-5,14,once,CASSEFGIQETQYF,TGTGCCAGCAGTGAGTTCGGGATACAAGAGACCCAGTACTTC
TRBV28,TRBD1,TRBJ1-6,15,once,CASSLGDRYNSPLHF,TGTGCCAGCAGCCTCGGGGACAGATATAATTCACCCCTCCACTTT
TRBV5-4,TRBD1,TRBJ1-1,13,few,CASGQELNTEAFF,TGTGCCAGCGGACAGGAACTGAACACTGAAGCTTTCTTT
TRBV28,NA,TRBJ1-2,13,NA,CASSLPATYGYTF,TGTGCCAGCAGTTTACCAGCCACCTATGGCTACACCTTC
TRBV10-1,NA,TRBJ2-5,14,NA,CASSPSHWSETQYF,TGCGCCAGCAGCCCCAGCCACTGGAGCGAGACCCAGTACTTC
TRBV30,TRBD1,TRBJ1-5,14,NA,CAWSGGQSNQPQHF,TGTGCCTGGAGTGGGGGACAGAGCAATCAGCCCCAGCATTTT
TRBV5-1,NA,TRBJ2-4,15,NA,CASSAEGGTKNIQYF,TGCGCCAGCAGCGCAGAAGGGGGGACAAAAAACATTCAGTACTTC
TRBV30,NA,TRBJ1-6,14,NA,CAWYSGHRNSPLHF,TGTGCCTGGTATTCCGGGCACCGAAATTCACCCCTCCACTTT
TRBV20-1,NA,TRBJ2-3,11,NA,CSAGIVDTQYF,TGCAGTGCGGGAATCGTAGATACGCAGTATTTT
TRBV2,NA,TRBJ1-1,14,NA,CASSVVELNTEAFF,TGTGCCAGCAGTGTGGTAGAATTGAACACTGAAGCTTTCTTT
TRBV6-6,NA,TRBJ1-6,15,NA,CASSPGQPRNSPLHF,TGTGCCAGCAGCCCCGGACAGCCAAGGAATTCACCCCTCCACTTT
TRBV30,NA,TRBJ1-5,12,NA,CAWSVPGGPQHF,TGTGCCTGGAGTGTACCTGGGGGGCCCCAGCATTTT
TRBV6-5,TRBD1,TRBJ1-2,13,once,CASSWTGGYGYTF,TGTGCCAGCAGCTGGACAGGGGGCTATGGCTACACCTTC
TRBV28,NA,TRBJ1-1,18,NA,CASSLGRALIRRNTEAFF,TGTGCCAGCAGTTTAGGGCGGGCCCTAATTAGGAGGAACACTGAAGCTTTCTTT
TRBV6-5,NA,TRBJ2-5,14,NA,CASSYSQGMETQYF,TGTGCCAGCAGTTACTCGCAGGGGATGGAGACCCAGTACTTC
TRBV7-6,NA,TRBJ2-2,14,few,CASSLGPVIGELFF,TGTGCCAGCAGCTTAGGTCCAGTTATCGGGGAGCTGTTTTTT
TRBV7-2,NA,TRBJ2-7,15,NA,CASSLVGQREYEQYF,TGTGCCAGCAGCTTAGTAGGACAGCGGGAATACGAGCAGTACTTC
TRBV6-1,TRBD1,TRBJ1-6,14,NA,CASSGGTDNSPLHF,TGTGCCAGCAGTGGCGGGACAGATAATTCACCCCTCCACTTT
TRBV6-1,NA,TRBJ1-3,14,NA,CASSSGIPGNTIYF,TGTGCCAGCAGCTCAGGGATCCCTGGAAACACCATATATTTT
TRBV28,NA,TRBJ1-1,14,NA,CASSLSQLNTEAFF,TGTGCCAGCAGTTTAAGCCAGTTGAACACTGAAGCTTTCTTT
TRBV5-1,TRBD1,TRBJ2-3,15,once,CASSRRQGSTDTQYF,TGCGCCAGCAGCCGAAGACAGGGAAGCACAGATACGCAGTATTTT
TRBV7-2,NA,TRBJ2-3,13,NA,CASSFVQTDTQYF,TGTGCCAGCAGCTTCGTGCAGACAGATACGCAGTATTTT
TRBV7-2,NA,TRBJ2-1,14,NA,CASSPGFRGDEQFF,TGTGCCAGCAGCCCGGGGTTTCGAGGAGATGAGCAGTTCTTC
TRBV2,NA,TRBJ2-6,16,NA,CASKGPGQAGANVLTF,TGTGCCAGCAAAGGGCCGGGTCAGGCTGGGGCCAACGTCCTGACTTTC
TRBV5-1,TRBD1,TRBJ1-2,15,NA,CASSAEGQGAQGYTF,TGCGCCAGCAGCGCAGAGGGACAGGGGGCTCAGGGCTACACCTTC
TRBV4-1,NA,TRBJ1-5,13,NA,CASSQAAGEPQHF,TGCGCCAGCAGCCAAGCCGCGGGGGAGCCCCAGCATTTT
TRBV6-1,TRBD1,TRBJ1-2,16,NA,CASSEADGDRASGYTF,TGTGCCAGCAGTGAAGCTGACGGGGACAGGGCTTCCGGCTACACCTTC
TRBV15,NA,TRBJ1-5,13,NA,CATSSDRNQPQHF,TGTGCCACCAGCAGTGATCGCAATCAGCCCCAGCATTTT
TRBV4-3,NA,TRBJ1-6,17,NA,CASSQDWGDGRNSPLHF,TGCGCCAGCAGCCAAGATTGGGGGGACGGCAGAAATTCACCCCTCCACTTT
TRBV18,TRBD1,TRBJ2-3,18,NA,CASSLQGAGTVGTDTQYF,TGTGCCAGCTCACTCCAGGGGGCTGGTACCGTCGGCACAGATACGCAGTATTTT
TRBV7-9,NA,TRBJ1-6,16,few,CASSLARGSYNSPLHF,TGTGCCAGCAGCTTAGCGCGCGGCTCCTATAATTCACCCCTCCACTTT
TRBV28,NA,TRBJ2-7,14,NA,CASSFEGVGYEQYF,TGTGCCAGCAGTTTCGAGGGTGTAGGCTACGAGCAGTACTTC
TRBV19,TRBD1,TRBJ1-5,15,once,CASSPTGVSNQPQHF,TGTGCCAGTAGTCCAACAGGGGTCAGCAATCAGCCCCAGCATTTT
TRBV27,TRBD1,TRBJ1-6,15,few,CASSSDRGSWTPLHF,TGTGCCAGCAGTTCAGACAGGGGGTCATGGACACCCCTCCACTTT
TRBV5-4,NA,TRBJ1-1,18,NA,CASSFSGTPNSHYTEAFF,TGTGCCAGCAGCTTCTCCGGGACACCAAACAGCCATTACACTGAAGCTTTCTTT
TRBV5-5,NA,TRBJ2-5,15,NA,CASNRLTGKGETQYF,TGTGCCAGCAACCGACTAACAGGGAAAGGAGAGACCCAGTACTTC
TRBV6-5,NA,TRBJ1-4,13,NA,CASKSGGNEKLFF,TGTGCCAGCAAATCGGGGGGTAATGAAAAACTGTTTTTT
TRBV19,NA,TRBJ2-7,13,NA,CASSQAGFLEQYF,TGTGCCAGTAGTCAGGCTGGCTTTTTAGAGCAGTACTTC
TRBV15,TRBD1,TRBJ2-2,15,NA,CATSHWTGGNGELFF,TGTGCCACCAGCCATTGGACAGGGGGAAACGGGGAGCTGTTTTTT
TRBV5-1,NA,TRBJ1-1,15,NA,CASSPSGQTNTEAFF,TGCGCCAGCAGCCCTAGTGGACAGACGAACACTGAAGCTTTCTTT
TRBV20-1,NA,TRBJ2-2,11,NA,CSPFNTGELFF,TGCAGCCCCTTTAACACCGGGGAGCTGTTTTTT
TRBV4-1,NA,TRBJ2-2,16,few,CASSQERRLNTGELFF,TGCGCCAGCAGCCAAGAACGGCGGCTGAACACCGGGGAGCTGTTTTTT
TRBV7-8,NA,TRBJ1-5,15,NA,CASSLPGVGNQPQHF,TGTGCCAGCAGCTTACCCGGGGTTGGAAATCAGCCCCAGCATTTT
TRBV7-9,NA,TRBJ2-3,17,NA,CASSLAGQSIDTDTQYF,TGTGCCAGCAGCTTAGCCGGACAGTCTATCGACACAGATACGCAGTATTTT